This T cell receptor (beta chain) is drawn from a study of cytomegalovirus exposure and HLA in healthy donors. As regards this clone: Its matching antigen is unknown.

Study results and limitations: The number of N-insertions in an Asian-associated ancestry cluster was reportedly below the approximately 700-donor mean in a later analysis.

Primers included in the PCR were 60 Vbeta and 13 Jbeta primers. Assay: immunoSEQ multiplex PCR; the TCRdb copy retains only in-frame clones and omits some. The table lists about 50,000 clones, 60% to 80% of them singletons. Trimming shortened V by 5 bases and J by 3 bases, and 9 bases separated the two germline ends. Germline V gives CDR1 SGHVS, CDR2 FQNEAQ. CDR3 size: 13 residues. Specimen: PBMCs. The J gene is TRBJ2-3, the V gene TRBV7-8; D remains ambiguous. The sequence derives from a woman aged 40 to 50 in good health and CMV-seropositive. CDR3 nucleotides: TGTGCCAGCAGCCCGATACAGACAGATACGCAGTATTTT. This sequence encodes CASSPIQTDTQYF.